A single sample gave rise to the 23 T cell receptor beta chains below, sequenced in a study of T cell changes during pregnancy in multiple sclerosis. Profiled with immunoSEQ multiplex PCR; TCRdb holds only in-frame clones, not every one. Of 60,000 or so clones listed, 90% are singletons. This specimen was peripheral blood, taken in the second trimester of pregnancy. The receptors here all came from a female donor in good health, enrolled as a control in a pregnancy study.

J is TRBJ1-3 and V is TRBV18; 7 bases line up with TRBD1. Per the germline V gene, CDR1 is KGHSH and CDR2 is LQKENI. CDR3 length: 15 amino acids. The ends lost 3 bases at V and 2 bases at J; junction bases unmatched: 4. DNA of the CDR3: TGTGCCAGCTCACCGCAGGGACAGACTGGAAACACCATATATTTT. Amino acids: CASSPQGQTGNTIYF.

The chain joins TRBV10-1 to TRBJ1-5; 8 nucleotides line up with TRBD1. V was pared by 8 bases and J by 7 bases, with 7 bases of the junction left unmatched. The CDR3 runs 13 residues. Germline V gene data show CDR1 as WNHNN and CDR2 as SYGVQD (reference sequence). CDR3 residues: CASSTGVSQPQHF. The CDR3, as DNA: TGCGCCAGCTCGACAGGGGTCAGCCAGCCCCAGCATTTT.

This chain joins TRBV9 and TRBJ2-3; 8 positions match TRBD2. Germline V gives CDR1 SGDLS, CDR2 YYNGEE. With V trimmed by 3 bases and J by 0 bases, 3 bases remained unmatched. The CDR3 runs 15 residues. The CDR3 sequence: CASSAAGGSTDTQYF. Here the CDR3 DNA reads TGTGCCAGCAGCGCGGCGGGGGGTAGCACAGATACGCAGTATTTT.

The V and J genes are TRBV14 and TRBJ2-6; TRBD2 might be the D (5 bases). The CDR3 length is 16 residues. V was trimmed by 10 bases and J by 3 bases, leaving 19 bases between them. In germline, CDR1 is SGHDN, CDR2 FVKESK. The CDR3 loop reads CAKPSWTGVGANVLTF. The CDR3 DNA reads as TGTGCCAAACCTTCCTGGACTGGGGTTGGGGCCAACGTCCTGACTTTC.

The chain recombines TRBV30 with TRBJ1-6; D might be TRBD1 (6 bases). Trimming stripped 1 base from V and 10 bases from J, with 17 bases between. CDR3 length equals 15 residues. Per germline, CDR1 GTSNPN and CDR2 SVGIG (reference sequence). The CDR3 DNA reads as TGTGCCTGGAGTGCAGGGGACCTAACCTACTCACCCCTCCACTTT. Translated: CAWSAGDLTYSPLHF.

The gene calls are TRBV27 and TRBJ1-2; D call uncertain. The CDR3 extends over 12 amino acids. V was clipped by 5 bases and J by 7 bases, with 11 bases between them. The germline gives CDR1 MNHEY, CDR2 SMNVEV (reference sequence). The CDR3 loop is CASSGGVGGYTF. CDR3 bases: TGTGCCAGCAGTGGCGGGGTGGGTGGCTACACCTTC.

V gene TRBV2 combines with J gene TRBJ1-3; D is possibly TRBD1 (6 bases). The CDR3 covers 16 residues. V was clipped by 7 bases and J by 3 bases, with 19 bases between them. CDR1 is SNHLY and CDR2 is FYNNEI in the germline V gene. Written as DNA, the CDR3 is TGTGCCAGCACGGAACAGGGCAACGGCTTTGGAAACACCATATATTTT. The encoded protein is CASTEQGNGFGNTIYF.

This clone occurred once. The chain carries TRBV5-4 and TRBJ2-7; 8 nucleotides line up with TRBD2. The length of the CDR3 is 15 residues. With V trimmed by 5 bases and J by 5 bases, 12 bases remained unmatched. Germline V lookup: CDR1 SGHNT, CDR2 YYREEE (reference sequence). In nucleotides, the CDR3 is TGTGCCAGCAGTTTTCCAGCGGGAGAAGGCCACGAGCAGTACTTC. Its protein is CASSFPAGEGHEQYF.

The rearrangement uses TRBV5-5 and TRBJ1-5; 9 positions match TRBD1. Germline V gives CDR1 SGHKS, CDR2 YYEKEE (reference sequence). V trimming: 4 bases; J trimming: 7 bases; junction bases outside the gene matches: 9. The CDR3 extends over 15 amino acids. The CDR3 DNA follows: TGTGCCAGCAGCGCCACAGGGGGCCCCCACCAGCCCCAGCATTTT. Its translation: CASSATGGPHQPQHF.

The V and J genes are TRBV7-9 and TRBJ2-7, with 8 positions matching TRBD2. V gave up 4 bases and J gave up 2 bases; unmatched junction bases: 10. The germline V gene encodes CDR1 SEHNR and CDR2 FQNEAQ (reference sequence). This CDR3 is built from 16 residues. The CDR3 coding sequence is TGTGCCAGCAGCTCCATTCGCGGGGGGAATACCTACGAGCAGTACTTC. Amino acids: CASSSIRGGNTYEQYF.

The CDR3 here is CASSSGLYTGELFF. The CDR3 DNA reads TGCGCCAGCAGCTCGGGTCTCTACACCGGGGAGCTGTTTTTT. This sequence joins TRBV5-1 and TRBJ2-2; D is uncertain. The CDR3 spans 14 residues. V was trimmed by 3 bases and J by 3 bases, leaving 9 bases between them. CDR1 SGHRS and CDR2 YFSETQ come from the germline V gene.

This sequence joins TRBV2 and TRBJ2-1, with TRBD1 matching 10 bases. After removal of 6 bases from V and 4 bases from J, the junction contained 9 bases not matched to a gene. This CDR3 is 16 amino acids long. Germline V lookup: CDR1 SNHLY, CDR2 FYNNEI. Here the CDR3 DNA reads TGTGCCAGCAGACGAACCGGGACAGGGGAGTACAATGAGCAGTTCTTC. Protein: CASRRTGTGEYNEQFF.

The rearrangement links TRBV29-1 to TRBJ2-5, with 12 bases identical to TRBD2. Germline CDR1 is SQVTM and CDR2 is ANQGSEA. The CDR3 runs to 13 residues. V trimming: 5 bases; J trimming: 4 bases; junction bases outside the gene matches: 2. CDR3 DNA sequence: TGCAGCGTTACGGGACTAGCGGGAGAGACCCAGTACTTC. It yields the protein CSVTGLAGETQYF. The full variable domain, in which reference TRBV29-1 and TRBJ2-5 provide the parts outside the CDR3, is SAVISQKPSRDICQRGTSLTIQCQVDSQVTMMFWYRQQPGQSLTLIATANQGSEATYESGFVIDKFPISRPNLTFSTLTVSNMSPEDSSIYLCSVTGLAGETQYFGPGTRLLVL.

The chain uses TRBV7-9 and TRBJ1-1; 7 bases map to TRBD1. Germline V gene sequence: CDR1 SEHNR, CDR2 FQNEAQ (reference sequence). Trimming cost V 5 bases and J 0 bases; bases outside gene matches: 3. The CDR3 consists of 14 residues. CDR3 sequence reads: CASSPDRVNTEAFF. The DNA for the CDR3 is TGTGCCAGCAGCCCCGACAGGGTGAACACTGAAGCTTTCTTT.

This chain connects TRBV7-9 to TRBJ1-4; 8 nucleotides agree with TRBD1. CDR3 length: 14 amino acids. J lost 3 bases, V lost 4 bases, and 1 base had no gene match. Looked up from germline, CDR1 is SEHNR and CDR2 is FQNEAQ (reference sequence). This chain's CDR3 is CASSSQGANEKLFF. The CDR3 region has the DNA TGTGCCAGCAGCTCACAGGGGGCTAATGAAAAACTGTTTTTT.

This rearrangement joins TRBV7-6 to TRBJ1-4; a possible D gene is TRBD1 (6 bases). This CDR3 is 16 amino acids long. Germline loops: CDR1 SGHVS, CDR2 FNYEAQ. V was trimmed by 4 bases and J by 3 bases, leaving 15 bases between them. DNA for the CDR3: TGTGCCAGCAGCTCGATGGGGGCGCCGGCTAATGAAAAACTGTTTTTT. It translates to CASSSMGAPANEKLFF.

This chain uses TRBV2 with TRBJ2-3; D may be TRBD1 (5 bases). Trimming took off 8 bases at V and 5 bases at J, with 23 bases between the two ends. The CDR3 consists of 16 residues. In germline, CDR1 is SNHLY, CDR2 FYNNEI. Here the CDR3 reads CASPMRSMGPGDTQYF. CDR3 DNA: TGTGCCAGCCCTATGCGTAGTATGGGGCCGGGAGATACGCAGTATTTT.

The V and J genes are TRBV11-2 and TRBJ1-1; 7 bases fit TRBD1. The CDR3 totals 13 residues. V shed 7 bases, J shed 4 bases, and the junction held 6 bases outside the gene matches. Germline V lookup: CDR1 SGHAT, CDR2 FQNNGV. DNA of the CDR3: TGTGCCAGCATCCAGGGGGGCTTCACTGAAGCTTTCTTT. Translating it yields CASIQGGFTEAFF.

The rearrangement links TRBV10-3 to TRBJ1-2; 8 positions agree with TRBD1. CDR3 length equals 13 residues. Germline V gives CDR1 ENHRY, CDR2 SYGVKD. With V trimmed by 2 bases and J by 4 bases, 0 bases remained unmatched. The CDR3 spells CAISEDRGYGYTF. CDR3 coding DNA: TGTGCCATCAGTGAGGACAGGGGCTATGGCTACACCTTC.

This clone was recorded only once. This CDR3 reads CAIRAHSNQPQHF. Here the CDR3 DNA reads TGTGCCATCAGGGCACATAGCAATCAGCCCCAGCATTTT. The chain has TRBV10-3 and TRBJ1-5; D is unresolved. With 6 bases removed from V and 0 bases from J, the gap between germline ends came to 6 bases. The CDR3 length is 13 residues. Germline V gene lookup returns CDR1 ENHRY and CDR2 SYGVKD.

This CDR3 reads CASTIWDRGNEQYF. CDR3 in DNA: TGTGCCAGCACGATCTGGGACAGGGGGAACGAGCAGTACTTC. This rearrangement joins TRBV14 to TRBJ2-7; 11 bases map to TRBD1. The V and J ends lost 7 bases and 5 bases, in that order; junction bases with no gene match: 7. Germline V lookup: CDR1 SGHDN, CDR2 FVKESK. This CDR3 is 14 amino acids long.

The chain couples TRBV5-6 to TRBJ1-4, with no clear D. Germline-derived CDR1 and CDR2 are SGHDT and YYEEEE. With 3 bases removed from V and 7 bases from J, the gap between germline ends came to 4 bases. The length of the CDR3 is 11 residues. This CDR3 is CASSSSEKLFF. The CDR3 nucleotides read TGTGCCAGCAGCTCCAGTGAAAAACTGTTTTTT.

The chain links TRBV7-9 to TRBJ2-5, with 12 positions matching TRBD2. Germline V gene data show CDR1 as SEHNR and CDR2 as FQNEAQ (reference sequence). With 5 bases clipped from V and 5 bases from J, the junction kept 6 bases outside the gene matches. The CDR3 extends over 15 amino acids. CDR3 sequence: CASSPGLAGPETQYF. The CDR3 nucleotides read TGTGCCAGCAGCCCAGGACTAGCGGGGCCGGAGACCCAGTACTTC. Variable domain in full (rest from reference TRBV7-9 and TRBJ2-5): DTGVSQNPRHKITKRGQNVTFRCDPISEHNRLYWYRQTLGQGPEFLTYFQNEAQLEKSRLLSDRFSAERPKGSFSTLEIQRTEQGDSAMYLCASSPGLAGPETQYFGPGTRLLVL.